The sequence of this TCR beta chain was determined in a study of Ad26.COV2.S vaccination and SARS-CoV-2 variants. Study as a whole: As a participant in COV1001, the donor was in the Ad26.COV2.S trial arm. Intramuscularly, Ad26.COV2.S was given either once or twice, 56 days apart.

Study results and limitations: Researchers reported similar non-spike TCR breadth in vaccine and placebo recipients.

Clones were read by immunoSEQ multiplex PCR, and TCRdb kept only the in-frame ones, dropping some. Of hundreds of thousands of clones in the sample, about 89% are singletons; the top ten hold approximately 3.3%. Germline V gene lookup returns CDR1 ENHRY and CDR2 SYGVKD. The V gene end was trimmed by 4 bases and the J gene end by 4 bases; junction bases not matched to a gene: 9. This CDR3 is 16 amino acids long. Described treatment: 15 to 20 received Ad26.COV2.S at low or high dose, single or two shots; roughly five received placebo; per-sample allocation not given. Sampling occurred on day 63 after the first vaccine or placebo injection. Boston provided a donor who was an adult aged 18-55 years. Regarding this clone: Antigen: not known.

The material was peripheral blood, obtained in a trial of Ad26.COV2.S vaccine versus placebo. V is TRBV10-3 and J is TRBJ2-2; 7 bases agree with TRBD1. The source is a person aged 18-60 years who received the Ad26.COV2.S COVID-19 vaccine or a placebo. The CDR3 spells CAISGPEGQLTGELFF. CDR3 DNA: TGTGCCATCAGTGGGCCCGAGGGACAGCTCACCGGGGAGCTGTTTTTT.